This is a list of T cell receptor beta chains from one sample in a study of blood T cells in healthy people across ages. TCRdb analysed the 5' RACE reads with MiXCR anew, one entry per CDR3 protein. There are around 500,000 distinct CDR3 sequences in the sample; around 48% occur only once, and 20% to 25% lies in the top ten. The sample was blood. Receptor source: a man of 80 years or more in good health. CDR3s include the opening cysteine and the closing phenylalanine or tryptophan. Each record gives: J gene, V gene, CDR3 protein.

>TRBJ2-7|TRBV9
CASSVGLVTSGSSYEQYF
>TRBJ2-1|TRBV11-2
CASSGGTRNNEQFF
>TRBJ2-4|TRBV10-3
CAISEPRGNIQYF
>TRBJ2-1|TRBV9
CASSPEVGTQYNEQFF
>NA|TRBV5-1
CASSVPSGSSYNEQYF
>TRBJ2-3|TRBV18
CASSGLDTQYF
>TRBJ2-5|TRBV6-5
CASSSTGVSKQYF
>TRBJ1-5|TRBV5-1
CASSLASGGGQPQHF
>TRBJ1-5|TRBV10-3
CASRDGQGNQPQHF
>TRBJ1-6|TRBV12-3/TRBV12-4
CASSSRENSPLHF
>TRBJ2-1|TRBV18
CASSPDRPLYNEQFF
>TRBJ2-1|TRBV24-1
CTTSQWGEGANEQFF
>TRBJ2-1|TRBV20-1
CSALPRPQSYNEQFF
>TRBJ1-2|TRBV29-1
CSIDRTGQDYGYTF
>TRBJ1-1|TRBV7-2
CASSSGGSRRNTEAFF
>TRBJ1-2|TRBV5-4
CASSLARAYGYTF
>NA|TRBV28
CASSNPRGQGNNEQYF
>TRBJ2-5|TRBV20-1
CSASQEETQYF
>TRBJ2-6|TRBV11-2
CASSFDNSGANVLTF
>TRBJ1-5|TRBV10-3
CAISVTTGQPQHF
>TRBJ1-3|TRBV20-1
CSAMRAVGGNTIYF
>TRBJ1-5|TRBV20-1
CSASDRDRGNQPQHF
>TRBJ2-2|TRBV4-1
CASSQDHKVDTGELFF
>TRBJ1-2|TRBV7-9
CASSLTGQEFYGYTF
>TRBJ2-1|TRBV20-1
CSAPESSGGVRWQFF
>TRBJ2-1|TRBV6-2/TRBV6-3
CASRRLGGGNEQFF
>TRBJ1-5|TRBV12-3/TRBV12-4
CASSFGTGNQPQHF
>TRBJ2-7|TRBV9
CASSAGQGGEQYF
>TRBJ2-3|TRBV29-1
CSVEPGAGTQYF
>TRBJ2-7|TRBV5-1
CASSFQASSYEQYF
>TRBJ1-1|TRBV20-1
CSAGPRGTEAFF
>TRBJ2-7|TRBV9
CASSVGPPDRAGYEQYF
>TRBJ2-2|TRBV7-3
CASSLVGSDTGELFF
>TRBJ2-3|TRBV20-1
CSGSEGAGDTQYF
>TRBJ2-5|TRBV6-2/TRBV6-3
CASSYSPAGVAKETQYF